Listed below are T cell receptor beta chains from one sample, sequenced in a study of cytomegalovirus exposure and HLA in healthy donors. Profiling relied on immunoSEQ multiplex PCR, and the TCRdb table lists in-frame clones only, not all of them. The sample consists of fewer than 100,000 clones, 78% of them appearing once. Specimen: PBMCs. The receptors stem from a woman between 40 and 55 years old in good health and CMV-seropositive. Each CDR3 is given with its conserved first and last residue. The D gene is left open where the match is weak. Size tells how often a clone was seen (once, few, many) or the class of an expanded clone, and some rows leave it out.

>-|TRBV7-2|TRBJ2-7|-
CASSLEGGKHEQYF
TGTGCCAGCAGCTTAGAGGGGGGGAAACACGAGCAGTACTTC
>few|TRBV5-1|TRBJ2-7|-
CASSLTMSLRLYEQYF
TGCGCCAGCAGCTTGACTATGAGTTTGCGCTTATACGAGCAGTACTTC
>-|TRBV5-1|TRBJ2-7|TRBD2
CASSPGLAPTSYEQYF
TGCGCCAGCAGCCCCGGACTAGCGCCGACCTCCTACGAGCAGTACTTC
>-|TRBV7-9|TRBJ2-1|TRBD2
CSSSPRTSGSYNEQFF
TGTTCCAGCAGCCCTAGAACTAGCGGTTCCTACAATGAGCAGTTCTTC
>-|TRBV6-5|TRBJ2-7|-
CASSHTDSSYEQYF
TGTGCCAGCAGTCACACGGACAGCTCCTACGAGCAGTACTTC
>-|TRBV2|TRBJ2-7|-
CASRLQLYEQYF
TGTGCCAGCAGATTACAGCTCTACGAGCAGTACTTC
>-|TRBV2|TRBJ2-5|-
CASTPTDQETQYF
TGTGCCAGCACTCCGACAGACCAAGAGACCCAGTACTTC
>-|TRBV5-1|TRBJ2-7|-
CASSLVGRLSYEQYF
TGCGCCAGCAGCTTGGTTGGGCGCCTCTCCTACGAGCAGTACTTC
>-|TRBV5-1|TRBJ1-1|TRBD1
CASTSVGTGGTEAFF
TGCGCCAGCACCTCGGTCGGGACAGGGGGCACTGAAGCTTTCTTT
>-|TRBV7-8|TRBJ1-2|TRBD1
CASSLGTGRYGYTF
TGTGCCAGCAGCCTGGGGACAGGGCGCTATGGCTACACCTTC
>few|TRBV30|TRBJ2-2|-
CAWSLSDLETGELFF
TGTGCCTGGAGCTTGTCCGATCTTGAGACCGGGGAGCTGTTTTTT
>-|TRBV9|TRBJ2-3|TRBD2
CASSVGGRGTDTQYF
TGTGCCAGCAGCGTAGGCGGGAGGGGCACAGATACGCAGTATTTT
>-|TRBV27|TRBJ2-2|TRBD2
CASSPLAGVGTGELFF
TGTGCCAGCAGTCCCCTAGCGGGAGTCGGCACCGGGGAGCTGTTTTTT
>few|TRBV7-9|TRBJ2-3|-
CASSLAYTDTQYF
TGTGCCAGCAGCTTAGCGTACACAGATACGCAGTATTTT
>-|TRBV11-2|TRBJ2-7|-
CASSLALARLYEQYF
TGTGCCAGCAGCTTAGCGCTAGCACGACTCTACGAGCAGTACTTC
>few|TRBV7-9|TRBJ1-1|TRBD1
CASSPWTGLAEAFF
TGTGCCAGCAGCCCGTGGACAGGGCTCGCTGAAGCTTTCTTT
>-|TRBV11-1|TRBJ2-3|-
CASSLGGGSGTDTQYF
TGTGCCAGCAGCTTAGGGGGGGGCAGTGGGACAGATACGCAGTATTTT
>-|TRBV2|TRBJ1-2|-
CASSKTGDNYGYTF
TGTGCCAGCAGCAAAACGGGGGATAACTATGGCTACACCTTC
>few|TRBV30|TRBJ1-4|-
CAWSLGGTNEKLFF
TGTGCCTGGAGCCTAGGGGGAACTAATGAAAAACTGTTTTTT
>-|TRBV18|TRBJ2-1|TRBD2
CASSPREGRVGEQFF
TGTGCCAGCTCACCAAGAGAAGGGAGGGTGGGTGAGCAGTTCTTC
>-|TRBV2|TRBJ1-1|-
CASSTSSFTEAFF
TGTGCCTCATCAACGTCCAGTTTCACTGAAGCTTTCTTT
>-|TRBV2|TRBJ2-7|TRBD1
CASRDRLYEQYF
TGTGCCAGCAGGGACAGGCTATACGAGCAGTACTTC
>few|TRBV4-1|TRBJ2-7|TRBD2
CASSLSGRGSGEQYF
TGCGCCAGCAGCCTAAGTGGCCGCGGGAGCGGCGAGCAGTACTTC
>-|TRBV7-2|TRBJ2-1|-
CASSLTGGRGNEQFF
TGTGCCAGCAGTCTAACAGGGGGGCGGGGGAATGAGCAGTTCTTC
>once|TRBV27|TRBJ1-5|-
CASSLWGGNQPQHF
TGTGCCAGCAGTTTATGGGGAGGCAATCAGCCCCAGCATTTT
>-|TRBV6-1|TRBJ1-4|-
CAGSEQGTGEKLFF
TGTGCCGGCAGTGAGCAGGGGACGGGTGAAAAACTGTTTTTT
>-|TRBV5-1|TRBJ1-2|TRBD1
CASRGELRTGRLYYGYTF
TGCGCCAGCAGGGGGGAGCTTCGGACAGGGAGGTTATACTATGGCTACACCTTC
>-|TRBV6-6|TRBJ1-1|-
CASSSTPRDTEAFF
TGTGCCAGCAGTTCCACGCCTCGGGACACTGAAGCTTTCTTT
>-|TRBV30|TRBJ2-6|-
CAWSGSPSGANVLTF
TGTGCCTGGAGTGGAAGCCCCTCTGGGGCCAACGTCCTGACTTTC
>-|TRBV6-4|TRBJ2-2|TRBD2
CANSGSSAGELFF
TGTGCCAATAGCGGGAGTAGCGCCGGGGAGCTGTTTTTT
>-|TRBV9|TRBJ2-2|-
CASSRDLNTGELFF
TGTGCCAGCAGCCGGGACTTAAACACCGGGGAGCTGTTTTTT
>-|TRBV2|TRBJ1-1|TRBD1
CASSERGRNFEAFF
TGTGCCAGCAGTGAAAGGGGGCGGAATTTTGAAGCTTTCTTT
>-|TRBV2|TRBJ2-7|TRBD1
CASNGQGFLYEQYF
TGTGCCAGCAACGGACAGGGCTTCTTATACGAGCAGTACTTC
>few|TRBV29-1|TRBJ2-6|TRBD1
CSAGGWDRDPSGANVLTF
TGCAGCGCCGGTGGGTGGGACAGGGACCCCTCTGGGGCCAACGTCCTGACTTTC
>-|TRBV27|TRBJ2-3|-
CASKYSGGDTQYF
TGTGCCAGCAAGTATAGTGGAGGGGATACGCAGTATTTT
>-|TRBV2|TRBJ2-7|TRBD2
CASSLGTSGSGYEQYF
TGTGCCAGCAGTTTAGGGACTAGCGGGAGCGGGTACGAGCAGTACTTC
>-|TRBV6-4|TRBJ2-3|TRBD2
CASSDGSGSGTDTQYF
TGTGCCAGCAGTGACGGTAGCGGGAGTGGCACAGATACGCAGTATTTT
>-|TRBV2|TRBJ2-5|-
CASSVNRQETQYF
TGTGCCAGCAGTGTTAACAGACAAGAGACCCAGTACTTC
>few|TRBV4-1|TRBJ1-5|-
CASSQESGFNQPQHF
TGCGCCAGCAGCCAAGAATCAGGGTTCAATCAGCCCCAGCATTTT
>-|TRBV19|TRBJ1-2|-
CASTTRDNYYGYTF
TGTGCCAGTACCACTAGGGACAACTACTATGGCTACACCTTC
>-|TRBV7-8|TRBJ2-2|TRBD2
CASSLIAGDTGELFF
TGTGCCAGCAGCTTAATAGCGGGAGACACCGGGGAGCTGTTTTTT
>-|TRBV5-1|TRBJ2-5|-
CASSARETQYF
TGCGCCAGCAGCGCGCGGGAGACCCAGTACTTC
>-|TRBV21-1|TRBJ1-1|-
CASSNNRGEVTFF
TGTGCCAGCAGCAATAACAGGGGGGAGGTGACTTTCTTT
>-|TRBV27|TRBJ2-7|-
CASSYLYEQYF
TGTGCCAGCAGTTATCTCTACGAGCAGTACTTC
>-|TRBV7-8|TRBJ2-7|TRBD2
CASSFTSGDHEQYF
TGTGCCAGCAGCTTTACTAGCGGGGACCACGAGCAGTACTTC
>-|TRBV6-5|TRBJ2-7|-
CASRTGLAGYEQYF
TGTGCCAGCAGGACAGGGCTAGCGGGCTACGAGCAGTACTTC
>-|TRBV27|TRBJ2-1|-
CASSWDSLGQGEQFF
TGTGCCAGCAGTTGGGACTCACTCGGGCAGGGTGAGCAGTTCTTC
>-|TRBV7-8|TRBJ1-4|TRBD1
CASSMGTGGEKLFF
TGTGCCAGCAGCATGGGGACAGGGGGAGAAAAACTGTTTTTT
>few|TRBV10-3|TRBJ1-2|-
CAITKDSPNYGYTF
TGTGCCATCACTAAGGACAGCCCCAACTATGGCTACACCTTC
>-|TRBV7-9|TRBJ2-1|-
CASSSGSFTVEQFF
TGTGCCAGCAGCTCCGGTAGTTTTACGGTTGAGCAGTTCTTC